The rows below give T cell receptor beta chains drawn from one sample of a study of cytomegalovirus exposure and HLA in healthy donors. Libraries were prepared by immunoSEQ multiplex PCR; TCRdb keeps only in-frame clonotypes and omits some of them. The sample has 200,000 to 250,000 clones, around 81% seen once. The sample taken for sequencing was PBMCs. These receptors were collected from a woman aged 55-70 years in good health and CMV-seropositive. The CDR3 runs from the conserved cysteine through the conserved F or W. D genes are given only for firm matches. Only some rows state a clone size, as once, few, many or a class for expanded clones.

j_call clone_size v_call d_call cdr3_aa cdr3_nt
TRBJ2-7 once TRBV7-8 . CASSPLLGSSYEQYF TGTGCCAGCAGTCCCCTTTTGGGGAGCTCCTACGAGCAGTACTTC
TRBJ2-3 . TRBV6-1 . CASSPTGFRADTQYF TGTGCCAGCAGTCCCACAGGGTTTAGGGCAGATACGCAGTATTTT
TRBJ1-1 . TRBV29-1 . CSVKSGNTEAFF TGCAGCGTTAAGTCGGGGAACACTGAAGCTTTCTTT
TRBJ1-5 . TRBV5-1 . CASSEGGGNQPQHF TGCGCCAGCAGCGAGGGAGGTGGCAATCAGCCCCAGCATTTT
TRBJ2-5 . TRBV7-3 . CASSISGLRGETQYF TGTGCCAGCAGCATTAGCGGTCTGAGGGGAGAGACCCAGTACTTC
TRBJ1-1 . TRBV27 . CASRGGANTEAFF TGTGCCAGCAGAGGGGGGGCGAACACTGAAGCTTTCTTT
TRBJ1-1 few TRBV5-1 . CASSSVWGITEAFF TGCGCCAGCAGCTCCGTTTGGGGCATCACTGAAGCTTTCTTT
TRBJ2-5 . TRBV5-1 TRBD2 CASSLASGQETQYF TGCGCCAGCAGCTTGGCTAGCGGGCAAGAGACCCAGTACTTC
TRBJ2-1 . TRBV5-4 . CASSSGGGGSYNEQFF TGTGCCAGCAGCTCGGGGGGCGGGGGCTCCTACAATGAGCAGTTCTTC
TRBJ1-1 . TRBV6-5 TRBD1 CASSYSGQLNTEAFF TGTGCCAGCAGTTACTCGGGACAGTTGAACACTGAAGCTTTCTTT
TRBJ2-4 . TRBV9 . CASSVDRVGNIQYF TGTGCCAGCAGCGTAGACCGGGTCGGAAACATTCAGTACTTC
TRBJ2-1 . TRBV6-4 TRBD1 CASSTDRVGEQFF TGTGCCAGTTCTACGGACAGGGTGGGTGAGCAGTTCTTC
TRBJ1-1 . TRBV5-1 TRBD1 CASSQTGGNTEAFF TGCGCCAGCAGCCAGACAGGGGGGAACACTGAAGCTTTCTTT
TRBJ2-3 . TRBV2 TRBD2 CASGTSGRDTQYF TGTGCCAGCGGGACTAGCGGGAGGGATACGCAGTATTTT
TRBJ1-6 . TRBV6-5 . CASSTGAYNSPLHF TGTGCCAGCAGTACCGGGGCCTATAATTCACCCCTCCACTTT
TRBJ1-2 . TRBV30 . CAWRTKLGFDYGYTF TGTGCCTGGAGGACTAAACTGGGTTTTGACTATGGCTACACCTTC
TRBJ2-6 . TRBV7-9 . CASSLDRSGANVLTF TGTGCCAGCAGCCTCGACAGGTCTGGGGCCAACGTCCTGACTTTC
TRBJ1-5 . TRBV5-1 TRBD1 CASSWGTGDQPQHF TGCGCCAGCAGCTGGGGGACAGGGGATCAGCCCCAGCATTTT
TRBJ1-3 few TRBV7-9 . CASSPGTSRTIYF TGTGCCAGCAGCCCCGGGACATCCCGGACCATATATTTT
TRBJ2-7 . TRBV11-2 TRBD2 CASSLGSLAGLAYEQYF TGTGCCAGCAGCTTAGGTTCACTAGCGGGCCTGGCATACGAGCAGTACTTC
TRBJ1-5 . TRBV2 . CASSGQANREPQHF TGTGCCAGCAGTGGACAGGCGAATAGGGAGCCCCAGCATTTT
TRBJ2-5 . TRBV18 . CASSPSLASRVETQYF TGTGCCAGCTCACCATCCCTGGCTAGCCGAGTCGAGACCCAGTACTTC
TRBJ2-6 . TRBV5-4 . CASSLDGGTGANVLTF TGTGCCAGCAGCTTGGATGGGGGGACTGGGGCCAACGTCCTGACTTTC
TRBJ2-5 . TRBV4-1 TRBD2 CASSQESGRASGTQYF TGCGCCAGCAGCCAGGAAAGCGGGAGGGCCTCAGGGACCCAGTACTTC
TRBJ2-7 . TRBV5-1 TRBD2 CASSLAGSGSLEQYF TGCGCCAGCAGCTTGGCCGGTAGCGGGAGTCTTGAGCAGTACTTC
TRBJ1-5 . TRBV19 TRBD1 CASSARTGGNQPQHF TGTGCCAGTAGTGCCCGGACAGGGGGAAATCAGCCCCAGCATTTT
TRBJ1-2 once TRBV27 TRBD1 CASSLRQGSYGYTF TGTGCCAGCAGTTTACGACAGGGATCCTATGGCTACACCTTC
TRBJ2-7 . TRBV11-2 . CASSPSVLTYEQYF TGTGCCAGCAGCCCCTCTGTCCTTACCTACGAGCAGTACTTC
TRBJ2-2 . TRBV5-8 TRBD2 CASSLGSSGWTGELFF TGTGCCAGCAGCTTGGGGTCTAGCGGTTGGACCGGGGAGCTGTTTTTT
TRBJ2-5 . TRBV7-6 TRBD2 CASSPLGGAETQYF TGTGCCAGCAGCCCCCTCGGGGGGGCAGAGACCCAGTACTTC
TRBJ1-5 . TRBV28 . CASSLARGYSNQPQHF TGTGCCAGCAGTTTAGCCAGGGGATATAGCAATCAGCCCCAGCATTTT
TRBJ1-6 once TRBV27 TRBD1 CASSLGIRTGNSPLHF TGTGCCAGCAGTTTAGGTATTAGGACAGGAAATTCACCCCTCCACTTT
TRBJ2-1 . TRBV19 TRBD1 CASSIGGQGGYNEQFF TGTGCCAGTAGTATAGGGGGACAGGGGGGTTACAATGAGCAGTTCTTC
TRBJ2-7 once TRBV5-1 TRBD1 CASSKWTGFYEQYF TGCGCCAGCAGCAAATGGACAGGGTTCTACGAGCAGTACTTC
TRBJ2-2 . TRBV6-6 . CASSYVGQNTGELFF TGTGCCAGCAGTTACGTAGGACAGAACACCGGGGAGCTGTTTTTT
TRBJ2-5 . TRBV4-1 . CASSRTRVPMLQETQYF TGCGCCAGCAGCCGAACCAGGGTCCCGATGCTGCAAGAGACCCAGTACTTC
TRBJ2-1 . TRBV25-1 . CASSMSDEQFF TGTGCCAGCAGTATGAGCGATGAGCAGTTCTTC
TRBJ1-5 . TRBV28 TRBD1 CASRPGTGRKNIGNQPQHF TGTGCCAGCAGGCCCGGGACAGGGAGGAAAAATATAGGCAATCAGCCCCAGCATTTT
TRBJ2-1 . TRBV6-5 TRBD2 CATASAGGSYNEQFF TGTGCCACCGCGTCGGCGGGGGGCTCCTACAATGAGCAGTTCTTC
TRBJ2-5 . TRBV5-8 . CASSPRETQYF TGTGCCAGCAGCCCTAGGGAGACCCAGTACTTC
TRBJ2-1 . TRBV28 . CASSLRTLSREQFF TGTGCCAGCAGTTTACGGACTCTCTCTCGGGAGCAGTTCTTC